This TCR beta chain was captured in a study of CD8 T cells in ankylosing spondylitis. Study-wide findings and caveats: The study identified a TCR beta motif of roughly eight highly homologous variants that appeared characteristic of ankylosing spondylitis blood.

There are many counts of this clonotype. Its antigen is unidentified. Preparation of TCR beta libraries was done by quantitative 5'-RACE with molecular barcodes. TCRdb re-called the 5' RACE reads through MiXCR, storing one row per CDR3 protein. The sample carries some 140,000 distinct CDR3 sequences, just under 7.5% recorded once. Trimming removed 5 bases from V and 7 bases from J, with 12 bases in between. Germline loops: CDR1 SQVTM, CDR2 ANQGSEA. CDR3 length equals 12 residues. The rearrangement links TRBV29-1 to TRBJ2-1; D gene uncertain. The origin of this receptor is a female donor with ankylosing spondylitis or in good health (not recorded which). Sequenced sample: blood, either unsorted or a sorted T cell fraction (not recorded which). Here the CDR3 DNA reads TGCAGCGTTTCGGACGGCTTGAATGAGCAGTTCTTC. Translated, it gives CSVSDGLNEQFF.